One and the same sample provided the 2 T cell receptor beta chains below, sequenced in a study of cytomegalovirus exposure and HLA in healthy donors. Data came from immunoSEQ multiplex PCR; TCRdb stores just in-frame clones and leaves some out. Of some 80,000 clones listed, 90% to 97% are singletons. The material sequenced was PBMCs. The receptors here all came from a man aged 18 to 29 in good health and CMV-seropositive.

The sample holds a few counts of this clone. J is TRBJ2-1 and V is TRBV5-1; D might be TRBD2 (8 bases). This CDR3 has 15 residues. The ends were cut back, 3 bases at V and 4 bases at J, with 14 bases in the middle. Germline-derived CDR1 and CDR2 are SGHRS and YFSETQ. The CDR3 region has the DNA TGCGCCAGCAGCTCGCGGGGGGACAGATACAATGAGCAGTTCTTC. Its translation: CASSSRGDRYNEQFF.

In DNA, the CDR3 is TGCGCCAGCAGCTTGGCAGGGGGCGTCACAGATACGCAGTATTTT. Its protein is CASSLAGGVTDTQYF. V usage is TRBV5-1 and J usage is TRBJ2-3; 8 bases align to TRBD1. Per the germline V gene, CDR1 is SGHRS and CDR2 is YFSETQ. The V and J ends lost 0 bases and 2 bases, in that order; junction bases with no gene match: 2. CDR3 length: 15 amino acids. Variable domain in full (rest from reference TRBV5-1 and TRBJ2-3): KAGVTQTPRYLIKTRGQQVTLSCSPISGHRSVSWYQQTPGQGLQFLFEYFSETQRNKGNFPGRFSGRQFSNSRSEMNVSTLELGDSALYLCASSLAGGVTDTQYFGPGTRLTVL.